One T cell receptor beta chain is described in this entry. Its antigen is currently unknown. The record originates from a study of neoadjuvant anti-PD-1 for oral cavity cancer. Across the study: Nivolumab at 3 mg/kg was mostly given biweekly, three to four doses, pre-surgery. Patients without progression got a fourth dose around day 43. Study-level findings and limits: Only a few patients per response group were TCR-analyzed; validation needed. Post-nivolumab, blood T cell clonality was significantly elevated in non-responders.

Time point reported: after neoadjuvant nivolumab, at surgical resection. Measured with immunoSEQ multiplex PCR; TCRdb has only the in-frame clones, and not every one. The top ten clones hold nearly 3.5% of a sample with fewer than 90,000 clones, about 85% of them seen once. This receptor was obtained from a person aged 40 to 85 with oral cavity squamous cell carcinoma. Source: PBMCs, taken after nivolumab (anti-PD-1) treatment.

CDR3 sequence: CASSESGLAGGGDTQYF. Here the CDR3 DNA reads TGTGCCAGCAGTGAAAGTGGATTAGCGGGAGGAGGGGATACGCAGTATTTT. The chain has TRBV6-1 and TRBJ2-3, with 10 bases identical to TRBD2. Trimming took 2 bases from V and 6 from J; bases not matched to a gene: 11. Germline CDR1 is MNHNS and CDR2 is SASEGT. This CDR3 contains 17 residues.